Detailed here is one T cell receptor beta chain. These data are taken from a study of blood T cell repertoires in COVID-19. Background on the study: Samples of COVID-19 (acute and convalescent) were obtained from the United States, Italy and Spain. Sources were T cells, B-cell-depleted T cells, or PBMCs; the material itself was cDNA or gDNA.

Original handling: Reference gene primer amplification gave estimated nucleated cell counts. Some clones are missing from TCRdb's copy, which holds only in-frame ones; the method was immunoSEQ multiplex PCR. From that table come the V and J calls and clone size; the DNA was used to work out D and trimming. The sample lists more than 40,000 clones; roughly 84% were seen once. The ends were cut back, 5 bases at V and 5 bases at J, with 11 bases in the middle. CDR3 size: 13 residues. Germline V gene lookup returns CDR1 SGHVS and CDR2 FNYEAQ. The source material was peripheral blood. This TCR came from a man aged 45-65 years with active COVID-19. The chain joins TRBV7-6 to TRBJ2-3; tentative D call: TRBD1 (6 bases). CDR3 sequence: CASSLGQLDTQYF. The CDR3 coding sequence is TGTGCCAGCAGCCTCGGACAGTTAGATACGCAGTATTTT.